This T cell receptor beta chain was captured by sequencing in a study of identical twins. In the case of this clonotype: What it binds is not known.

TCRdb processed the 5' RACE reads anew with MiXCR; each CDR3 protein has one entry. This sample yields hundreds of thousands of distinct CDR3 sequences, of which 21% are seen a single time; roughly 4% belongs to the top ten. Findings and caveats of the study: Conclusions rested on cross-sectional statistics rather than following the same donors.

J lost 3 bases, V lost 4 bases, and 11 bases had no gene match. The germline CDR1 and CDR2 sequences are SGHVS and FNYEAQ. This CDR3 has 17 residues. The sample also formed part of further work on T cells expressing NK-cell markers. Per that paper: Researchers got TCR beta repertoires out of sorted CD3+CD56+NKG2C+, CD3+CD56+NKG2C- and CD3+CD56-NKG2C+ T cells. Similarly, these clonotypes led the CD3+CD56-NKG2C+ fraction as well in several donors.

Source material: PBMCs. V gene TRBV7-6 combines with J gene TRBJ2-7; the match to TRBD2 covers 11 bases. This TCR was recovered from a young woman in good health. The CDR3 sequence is CASSWGAGTSGSYEQYF. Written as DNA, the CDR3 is TGTGCCAGCAGCTGGGGAGCCGGGACTAGCGGTAGCTACGAGCAGTACTTC.